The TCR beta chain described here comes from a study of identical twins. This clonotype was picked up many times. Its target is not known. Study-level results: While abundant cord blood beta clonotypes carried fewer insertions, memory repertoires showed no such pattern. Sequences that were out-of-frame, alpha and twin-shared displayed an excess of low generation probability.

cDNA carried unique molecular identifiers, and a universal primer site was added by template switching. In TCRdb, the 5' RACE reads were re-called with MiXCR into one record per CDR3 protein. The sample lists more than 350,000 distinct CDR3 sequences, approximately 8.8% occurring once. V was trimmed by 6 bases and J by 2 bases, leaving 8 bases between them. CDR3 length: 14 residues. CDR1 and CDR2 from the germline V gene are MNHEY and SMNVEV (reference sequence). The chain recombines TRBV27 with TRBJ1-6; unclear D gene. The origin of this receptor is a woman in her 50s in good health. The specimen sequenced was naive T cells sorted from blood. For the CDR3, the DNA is TGTGCCAGCAGCGGGCTAACCTATAATTCACCCCTCCACTTT. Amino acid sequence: CASSGLTYNSPLHF.